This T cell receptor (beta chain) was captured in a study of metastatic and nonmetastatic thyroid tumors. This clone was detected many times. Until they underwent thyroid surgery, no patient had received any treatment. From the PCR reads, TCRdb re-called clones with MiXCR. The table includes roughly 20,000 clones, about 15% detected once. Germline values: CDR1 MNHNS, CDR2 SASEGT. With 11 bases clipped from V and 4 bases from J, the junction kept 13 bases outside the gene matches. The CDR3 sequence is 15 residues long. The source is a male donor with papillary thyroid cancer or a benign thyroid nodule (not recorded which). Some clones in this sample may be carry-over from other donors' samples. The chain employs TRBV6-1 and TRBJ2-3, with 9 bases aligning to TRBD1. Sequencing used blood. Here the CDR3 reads CAFRTDRGSSDTQYF. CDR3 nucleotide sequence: TGTGCCTTCCGAACCGACAGGGGGAGCTCAGATACGCAGTATTTT.